This record concerns one TCR beta chain sequence. CDR1 is SGHNT and CDR2 is YENEEA in the germline V gene. Unmatched junction bases numbered 14, after V lost 5 bases and J lost 6 bases. The CDR3 covers 17 residues. Sequencing used immunoSEQ multiplex PCR; TCRdb keeps in-frame clones, though not all of them. The table records 200,000 to 250,000 clones, approximately 85% of them present only once. Seattle patients were enrolled while actively infected and followed longitudinally. These data originate in a study of blood T cell repertoires in COVID-19. This receptor was taken from a woman aged 80 or older with COVID-19, enrolled during active disease. The V and J genes are TRBV11-3 and TRBJ2-1, with 9 bases identical to TRBD2. Sequenced: peripheral blood. The CDR3 nucleotides are TGTGCCAGCAGCGGAAGGGGAGCGGGGGGACTAAGCAATGAGCAGTTCTTC. Translated, it gives CASSGRGAGGLSNEQFF.